This is a list of T cell receptor beta chains from one sample in a study of CD8 T cells in Susac syndrome. One entry per CDR3 protein, called by TCRdb with MiXCR from the immunoSEQ multiplex PCR reads. The data show under 150,000 distinct CDR3 sequences, almost 96% seen once. The sample was CD4+ T cells from PBMCs. These TCRs come from a human donor with Susac syndrome. Both conserved end residues are part of each CDR3. D genes are given only for firm matches.

d_gene	v_gene	j_gene	CDR3aa	CDR3nt
.	TRBV5-1	TRBJ1-2	CASSLFEYKGDRVYGYTF	TGCGCCAGCAGCTTGTTCGAATACAAGGGGGATAGAGTCTATGGCTACACCTTC
TRBD1	TRBV20-1	TRBJ1-1	CSVRQGASTEAFF	TGCAGTGTTCGACAGGGGGCCTCCACTGAAGCTTTCTTT
.	TRBV7-2	TRBJ1-5	CASSLALRGLRPQHF	TGTGCCAGCAGCTTAGCGCTAAGGGGTCTGCGGCCCCAGCATTTT
.	TRBV5-4	TRBJ2-5	CASRHQSRGQETQYF	TGTGCCAGCAGACACCAGTCTAGGGGGCAAGAGACCCAGTACTTC
.	TRBV7-9	TRBJ2-7	CASSYLGANFEQYF	TGTGCCAGCAGCTACCTCGGGGCTAATTTCGAGCAGTACTTC
.	TRBV5-1	TRBJ2-7	CASSHLETRPAEQYF	TGCGCCAGCAGCCATCTCGAGACACGACCTGCGGAGCAGTACTTC
.	TRBV20-1	TRBJ2-7	CSVVGVRSYEQYF	TGCAGCGTGGTGGGAGTGCGGTCCTACGAGCAGTACTTC
.	TRBV2	TRBJ2-1	CASSRSQSYNEQFF	TGTGCCAGCAGCCGGTCACAGTCGTACAATGAGCAGTTCTTC
TRBD2	TRBV4-1	TRBJ2-5	CASSQPGTSGAKRTQYF	TGCGCCAGCAGCCAACCCGGGACTAGCGGGGCAAAAAGGACCCAGTACTTC
.	TRBV20-1	TRBJ2-5	CSASAGLASETQYF	TGCAGTGCTAGTGCGGGCCTAGCGAGCGAGACCCAGTACTTC
.	TRBV6-5	TRBJ2-1	CASSALAVYNEQFF	TGTGCCAGCAGTGCCCTAGCAGTCTACAATGAGCAGTTCTTC
.	TRBV19	TRBJ2-5	CASSRSYVAETQYF	TGTGCCAGTAGTAGGTCTTATGTGGCGGAGACCCAGTACTTC
.	TRBV20-1	TRBJ2-2	CSAPGQNTGELFF	TGCAGTGCCCCCGGACAAAACACCGGGGAGCTGTTTTTT
.	TRBV6-1	TRBJ2-3	CASSEDWTRTQYF	TGTGCCAGCAGTGAAGATTGGACGAGGACGCAGTATTTT
TRBD1	TRBV6-5	TRBJ2-7	CASSLGQAIHEQYF	TGTGCCAGCAGCCTTGGACAGGCGATCCACGAGCAGTACTTC
.	TRBV19	TRBJ1-5	CASSIDGGNQPQHF	TGTGCCAGTAGTATAGATGGGGGGAATCAGCCCCAGCATTTT
.	TRBV25-1	TRBJ2-5	CASGGTRHFETQYF	TGTGCCAGCGGGGGGACGAGACATTTCGAGACCCAGTACTTC
.	TRBV20-1	TRBJ1-3	CSARAAGSDTIYF	TGCAGTGCTAGAGCGGCAGGGTCGGACACCATATATTTT
.	TRBV9	TRBJ2-2	CASSPVSSGSGELFF	TGTGCCAGCAGCCCCGTGTCTTCAGGTTCCGGGGAGCTGTTTTTT
TRBD2	TRBV7-2	TRBJ2-1	CASAETGLAAYNEQFF	TGTGCCAGCGCCGAGACCGGACTAGCGGCTTACAATGAGCAGTTCTTC
TRBD2	TRBV18	TRBJ2-7	CASSKTSGNSYEQYF	TGTGCCAGCTCAAAGACTAGCGGGAACTCCTACGAGCAGTACTTC
.	TRBV29-1	TRBJ2-7	CSVRLSRDYEQYF	TGCAGCGTCCGTCTCTCCAGGGACTACGAGCAGTACTTC
.	TRBV3-1	TRBJ2-1	CASSQDTRGAYNEQFF	TGTGCCAGCAGCCAAGATACGCGTGGGGCGTACAATGAGCAGTTCTTC